Listed below are T cell receptor beta chains from one sample, sequenced in a study of T-cell memory formation after mild COVID-19. A single record per CDR3 protein comes from TCRdb applying MiXCR to the 5' RACE reads. The top ten clones hold roughly an eighth of a sample with over 450,000 distinct CDR3 sequences, roughly 20% of them seen once. Sequencing used PBMCs or a T cell subset sorted from them (not recorded which). These receptors were collected from an adult woman who had mild COVID-19 (a few samples of this study predate the infection). Cell type and time point are not known. CDR3s include the opening cysteine and the closing phenylalanine or tryptophan. The order of the fields is J gene, V gene, D gene, CDR3 length, clone size, CDR3 DNA, CDR3 protein. A D gene is named only where the DNA matches it firmly. The size entry is marked missing in some rows and otherwise reads once, few, many or a size class.

j_call: TRBJ2-5
v_call: TRBV9
d_call: TRBD2
cdr3_length: 16
clone_size: few
cdr3_nt: TGTGCCAGCAGCCCTGGGACTAGCGGGGGACAAGAGACCCAGTACTTC
cdr3_aa: CASSPGTSGGQETQYF

j_call: TRBJ1-6
v_call: TRBV27
d_call: -
cdr3_length: 12
clone_size: few
cdr3_nt: TGTGCCAGCACAAGTACGGGGTCACCCCTCCACTTT
cdr3_aa: CASTSTGSPLHF

j_call: TRBJ1-1
v_call: TRBV29-1
d_call: TRBD1
cdr3_length: 14
clone_size: -
cdr3_nt: TGCAGCGTTGAAGAGAGGGACAGGGAGACTGAAGCTTTCTTT
cdr3_aa: CSVEERDRETEAFF

j_call: TRBJ2-7
v_call: TRBV5-1
d_call: TRBD1
cdr3_length: 14
clone_size: -
cdr3_nt: TGCGCCAGCAGCTTGGAAGGACAGGGTACCGAGCAGTACTTC
cdr3_aa: CASSLEGQGTEQYF

j_call: TRBJ2-1
v_call: TRBV5-1
d_call: TRBD2
cdr3_length: 16
clone_size: few
cdr3_nt: TGCGCCAGCAGGGAGTCAGGGACTACAGCTTACAATGAGCAGTTCTTC
cdr3_aa: CASRESGTTAYNEQFF

j_call: TRBJ2-7
v_call: TRBV4-2
d_call: -
cdr3_length: 16
clone_size: -
cdr3_nt: TGTGCCAGCAGCCAAGGGGCTGGGACAAGCACCTACGAGCAGTACTTC
cdr3_aa: CASSQGAGTSTYEQYF

j_call: TRBJ2-2
v_call: TRBV20-1
d_call: -
cdr3_length: 13
clone_size: few
cdr3_nt: TGCAGTGCTAGTGGACCAATAGCCGGGGAGCTGTTTTTT
cdr3_aa: CSASGPIAGELFF

j_call: TRBJ2-1
v_call: TRBV9
d_call: TRBD2
cdr3_length: 15
clone_size: -
cdr3_nt: TGTGCCAGCAGCGTTACTAGCGGGCTGGAGAATGAGCAGTTCTTC
cdr3_aa: CASSVTSGLENEQFF

j_call: TRBJ1-2
v_call: TRBV7-3
d_call: -
cdr3_length: 14
clone_size: once
cdr3_nt: TGTGCCAGCAGCAAGCAGGGAGGGGACTATGGCTACACCTTC
cdr3_aa: CASSKQGGDYGYTF

j_call: TRBJ2-7
v_call: TRBV6-1
d_call: TRBD2
cdr3_length: 17
clone_size: few
cdr3_nt: TGTGCCAGCAGTGTCCCGGGACTAGCGGCCAGCTCCTACGAGCAGTACTTC
cdr3_aa: CASSVPGLAASSYEQYF

j_call: TRBJ2-5
v_call: TRBV15
d_call: -
cdr3_length: 13
clone_size: -
cdr3_nt: TGTGCCACCAGCACCGGATTTCGAGAGACCCAGTACTTC
cdr3_aa: CATSTGFRETQYF

j_call: TRBJ2-1
v_call: TRBV12-3/TRBV12-4
d_call: -
cdr3_length: 16
clone_size: -
cdr3_nt: TGTGCCAGCATCTTATCCAGGGCTAGCCTAAACAATGAGCAGTTCTTC
cdr3_aa: CASILSRASLNNEQFF

j_call: TRBJ1-1
v_call: TRBV30
d_call: TRBD1
cdr3_length: 13
clone_size: -
cdr3_nt: TGTGCCTGGGCAACAGGGGGAAACACTGAAGCTTTCTTT
cdr3_aa: CAWATGGNTEAFF

j_call: TRBJ2-3
v_call: TRBV2
d_call: -
cdr3_length: 17
clone_size: many
cdr3_nt: TGTGCCAGCAGCTCCACCCTGGGACTTCGGAGCACAGATACGCAGTATTTT
cdr3_aa: CASSSTLGLRSTDTQYF

j_call: TRBJ1-6
v_call: TRBV19
d_call: TRBD1
cdr3_length: 15
clone_size: -
cdr3_nt: TGTGCCAGTAGTTCGCCCGGGACAGGGATTTCACCCCTCCACTTT
cdr3_aa: CASSSPGTGISPLHF

j_call: TRBJ1-5
v_call: TRBV12-3/TRBV12-4
d_call: TRBD1
cdr3_length: 15
clone_size: -
cdr3_nt: TGTGCCAGCAGTTCTAGGGACAGGGCAAATCAGCCCCAGCATTTT
cdr3_aa: CASSSRDRANQPQHF

j_call: TRBJ2-2
v_call: TRBV5-1
d_call: TRBD2
cdr3_length: 18
clone_size: -
cdr3_nt: TGCGCCAGCAGGTTGACTAGCGGGAGGCCTCGAACAACCGGGGAGCTGTTTTTT
cdr3_aa: CASRLTSGRPRTTGELFF

j_call: TRBJ2-1
v_call: TRBV7-9
d_call: -
cdr3_length: 15
clone_size: -
cdr3_nt: TGTGCCAGCAGCTTAGAGGGATCGAATGAGAATGAGCAGTTCTTC
cdr3_aa: CASSLEGSNENEQFF

j_call: TRBJ1-4
v_call: TRBV20-1
d_call: TRBD1
cdr3_length: 14
clone_size: -
cdr3_nt: TGCAGTGCAAGTAAGGGACAGTTTAATGAAAAACTGTTTTTT
cdr3_aa: CSASKGQFNEKLFF

j_call: TRBJ2-7
v_call: TRBV6-5
d_call: -
cdr3_length: 15
clone_size: -
cdr3_nt: TGTGCCAGCAGCCCCGGACTGCTTCCCAACTACGAGCAGTACTTC
cdr3_aa: CASSPGLLPNYEQYF

j_call: TRBJ2-1
v_call: TRBV7-6
d_call: -
cdr3_length: 14
clone_size: -
cdr3_nt: TGTGCCAGCAGCTTAGCGGGACCGGCGGGGGAGCAGTTCTTC
cdr3_aa: CASSLAGPAGEQFF

j_call: TRBJ2-7
v_call: TRBV5-4
d_call: TRBD2
cdr3_length: 15
clone_size: -
cdr3_nt: TGTGCCAGCACCTTGGGAACTAGCGGGAGGGCCGAGCAGTACTTC
cdr3_aa: CASTLGTSGRAEQYF

j_call: TRBJ2-3
v_call: TRBV7-2
d_call: -
cdr3_length: 12
clone_size: few
cdr3_nt: TGTGCCAGCAGCTTAAGTGTAGATACGCAGTATTTT
cdr3_aa: CASSLSVDTQYF

j_call: TRBJ2-3
v_call: TRBV10-3
d_call: -
cdr3_length: 15
clone_size: many
cdr3_nt: TGTGCCATCAGCAAGGACTCCGGCGGCACAGATACGCAGTATTTT
cdr3_aa: CAISKDSGGTDTQYF

j_call: TRBJ2-7
v_call: TRBV7-3
d_call: TRBD2
cdr3_length: 21
clone_size: -
cdr3_nt: TGTGCCAGCAGCCCTCCCCTGCGGGAGCGGGAGGGTAAACCGTCTGCGGACGAGCAGTACTTC
cdr3_aa: CASSPPLREREGKPSADEQYF

j_call: TRBJ2-7
v_call: TRBV2
d_call: -
cdr3_length: 14
clone_size: -
cdr3_nt: TGTGCCAGCAGTGTCGACAGGAGCTCCTACGAGCAGTACTTC
cdr3_aa: CASSVDRSSYEQYF

j_call: TRBJ1-1
v_call: TRBV6-5
d_call: -
cdr3_length: 13
clone_size: few
cdr3_nt: TGTGCCAGCAGTTACTCTTCCGGGGGCTACCCTTTCTTT
cdr3_aa: CASSYSSGGYPFF

j_call: TRBJ2-1
v_call: TRBV20-1
d_call: -
cdr3_length: 11
clone_size: -
cdr3_nt: TGCAGTGCTAGTAAGCGGAATGAGCAGTTCTTC
cdr3_aa: CSASKRNEQFF

j_call: TRBJ2-3
v_call: TRBV12-3/TRBV12-4
d_call: -
cdr3_length: 18
clone_size: -
cdr3_nt: TGTGCCAGCAGGGACCAATTAAACAGGTTCTCTAGCACAGATACGCAGTATTTT
cdr3_aa: CASRDQLNRFSSTDTQYF

j_call: TRBJ1-5
v_call: TRBV3-1
d_call: -
cdr3_length: 14
clone_size: -
cdr3_nt: TGTGCCAGCAGCCAAGGCAGGAAGGACCAGCCCCAGCATTTT
cdr3_aa: CASSQGRKDQPQHF

j_call: TRBJ1-1
v_call: TRBV29-1
d_call: -
cdr3_length: 12
clone_size: few
cdr3_nt: TGCAGCCCCCGGACAGCAGGGACTGAAGCTTTCTTT
cdr3_aa: CSPRTAGTEAFF

j_call: TRBJ1-1
v_call: TRBV19
d_call: -
cdr3_length: 13
clone_size: -
cdr3_nt: TGTGCCAGTAGCTTCGACAGGCGCCACGAAGCTTTCTTT
cdr3_aa: CASSFDRRHEAFF

j_call: TRBJ2-3
v_call: TRBV12-3/TRBV12-4
d_call: -
cdr3_length: 17
clone_size: -
cdr3_nt: TGTGCCAGCTCCTCTTATGGGGCCCGGAAGGGTACAGATACGCAGTATTTT
cdr3_aa: CASSSYGARKGTDTQYF

j_call: TRBJ2-7
v_call: TRBV19
d_call: -
cdr3_length: 13
clone_size: -
cdr3_nt: TGTGCCAGTAGTATCACGGGCTCCTACGAGCAGTACTTC
cdr3_aa: CASSITGSYEQYF

j_call: TRBJ1-2
v_call: TRBV6-1
d_call: -
cdr3_length: 15
clone_size: -
cdr3_nt: TGTGCCAGCAGTGAAGCGCCCGGACAGAGCTATGGCTACACCTTC
cdr3_aa: CASSEAPGQSYGYTF

j_call: TRBJ2-1
v_call: TRBV15
d_call: -
cdr3_length: 12
clone_size: -
cdr3_nt: TGTGCCACCAGCAGAGTAATCTATGAGCAGTTCTTC
cdr3_aa: CATSRVIYEQFF

j_call: TRBJ2-2
v_call: TRBV20-1
d_call: TRBD2
cdr3_length: 16
clone_size: -
cdr3_nt: TGCAGTGCCCCCGGGTGGGCTAGCGGTTACACCGGGGAGCTGTTTTTT
cdr3_aa: CSAPGWASGYTGELFF

j_call: TRBJ2-6
v_call: TRBV18
d_call: -
cdr3_length: 14
clone_size: -
cdr3_nt: TGTGCCAGCTCACCCAGGGAAGGGGCCAACGTCCTGACTTTC
cdr3_aa: CASSPREGANVLTF

j_call: TRBJ2-1
v_call: TRBV11-2
d_call: -
cdr3_length: 16
clone_size: once
cdr3_nt: TGTGCCAGCAGCTTAGTTGGGGGGGGGCAAATCAATGAGCAGTTCTTC
cdr3_aa: CASSLVGGGQINEQFF

j_call: TRBJ2-5
v_call: TRBV6-1
d_call: TRBD2
cdr3_length: 14
clone_size: few
cdr3_nt: TGTGCCAGCCGAAGCGGGGGGCTACAAGAGACCCAGTACTTC
cdr3_aa: CASRSGGLQETQYF

j_call: TRBJ2-7
v_call: TRBV7-6
d_call: TRBD1
cdr3_length: 15
clone_size: many
cdr3_nt: TGTGCCAGCAGCTTGCCGGGACAGGGAGGCTACGAGCAGTACTTC
cdr3_aa: CASSLPGQGGYEQYF

j_call: TRBJ2-3
v_call: TRBV20-1
d_call: -
cdr3_length: 15
clone_size: few
cdr3_nt: TGCAGTGCTCCCCCTAGGGCAATGATATCTGATACGCAGTATTTT
cdr3_aa: CSAPPRAMISDTQYF

j_call: TRBJ1-4
v_call: TRBV12-3/TRBV12-4
d_call: -
cdr3_length: 14
clone_size: -
cdr3_nt: TGTGCCAGCAGTTTTGCAGAGCGAAATGAAAAACTGTTTTTT
cdr3_aa: CASSFAERNEKLFF

j_call: TRBJ2-1
v_call: TRBV5-8
d_call: -
cdr3_length: 15
clone_size: few
cdr3_nt: TGTGCCAGCAGCTTGGTCCAGTTGAGGGGCAATGAGCAGTTCTTC
cdr3_aa: CASSLVQLRGNEQFF

j_call: TRBJ2-1
v_call: TRBV7-9
d_call: -
cdr3_length: 15
clone_size: -
cdr3_nt: TGTGCCAGCAGCTTAGCGGACTTCTCCTACAATGAGCAGTTCTTC
cdr3_aa: CASSLADFSYNEQFF